Each of the 25 T cell receptor beta chains below was sequenced from the same sample in a study of T cell clonotyping in hematopoietic cell transplantation. The time point is: recipient sample about 28 days before transplant, after cytoreduction. The method was immunoSEQ multiplex PCR; TCRdb's version includes in-frame clones alone and lacks a portion of them. The sample has about 36,000 clones; about 95% are singletons. The sequencing used peripheral blood mononuclear cells, collected before stem cell transplant. The receptor source for this set is a middle-aged man with chronic myeloid leukemia. Some clones in this sample may be carry-over from other donors' samples.

There are a few counts of this clone. The V and J genes are TRBV28 and TRBJ2-2; possibly TRBD1 for D (6 bases). The CDR3 runs 16 residues. V lost 7 bases, J lost 4 bases, and 19 bases lay in between. The germline V gene encodes CDR1 MDHEN and CDR2 SYDVKM. The CDR3 region has the DNA TGTGCCAGCATTGGGCAGGGGTTTTTCCGCACCGGGGAGCTGTTTTTT. Translation gives CASIGQGFFRTGELFF.

The chain has TRBV4-2 and TRBJ2-7; TRBD2 matches 8 bases. With 0 bases clipped from V and 5 bases from J, the junction kept 12 bases outside the gene matches. Germline V gives CDR1 LGHNA, CDR2 YNFKEQ. The CDR3 covers 17 residues. The CDR3 bases are TGTGCCAGCAGCCAAGATCTCTCGGGGGGGCCAATCAACGAGCAGTACTTC. Protein product: CASSQDLSGGPINEQYF.

V is TRBV7-9 and J is TRBJ1-2; perhaps TRBD1 as D (5 bases). CDR1 is SEHNR and CDR2 is FQNEAQ in the germline V gene (reference sequence). The CDR3 length is 14 residues. The germline V and J ends were trimmed by 5 bases and 7 bases, with 17 bases remaining between them. For the CDR3, the DNA is TGTGCCAGCAGCCCCGGGGGGAGAAGGGGTGGCTACACCTTC. This codes for CASSPGGRRGGYTF.

The chain has TRBV7-2 and TRBJ1-6, with D hard to call. Germline loops: CDR1 SGHTA, CDR2 FQGNSA. V was trimmed by 5 bases and J by 6 bases, leaving 14 bases between them. The CDR3 runs to 15 residues. Here the CDR3 DNA reads TGTGCCAGCAGCAGAAGCGAAACCCTTAATTCACCCCTCCACTTT. Protein: CASSRSETLNSPLHF. The full variable domain, its missing parts supplied by reference TRBV7-2 and TRBJ1-6, is GAGVSQSPSNKVTEKGKDVELRCDPISGHTALYWYRQSLGQGLEFLIYFQGNSAPDKSGLPSDRFSAERTGGSVSTLTIQRTQQEDSAVYLCASSRSETLNSPLHFGNGTRLTVT.

The chain recombines TRBV7-2 with TRBJ2-7; tentatively, D is TRBD1 (6 bases). The CDR3 contains 14 residues. Trimming took off 2 bases at V and 2 bases at J, with 10 bases between the two ends. Germline CDR1 SGHTA, CDR2 FQGNSA. For the CDR3, the DNA is TGTGCCAGCAGCTTACAGGGGTCCGCCTACGAGCAGTACTTC. Protein sequence: CASSLQGSAYEQYF.

This chain uses TRBV29-1 with TRBJ2-2; TRBD1 aligns across 8 bases. With 3 bases clipped from V and 1 base from J, the junction kept 4 bases outside the gene matches. In germline, CDR1 is SQVTM, CDR2 ANQGSEA. This CDR3 contains 15 residues. CDR3 coding DNA: TGCAGCGTTGACCCCGGGACAGGGAACACCGGGGAGCTGTTTTTT. Its translation: CSVDPGTGNTGELFF.

The chain couples TRBV7-6 to TRBJ2-2; a weak D match, TRBD2 (6 bases). This CDR3 has 14 amino acids. Germline assignment: CDR1 SGHVS and CDR2 FNYEAQ. Trimming took off 5 bases at V and 1 base at J, with 8 bases between the two ends. CDR3: CASSKAGNTGELFF. CDR3 coding DNA: TGTGCCAGCAGCAAAGCGGGGAACACCGGGGAGCTGTTTTTT.

The rearrangement links TRBV27 to TRBJ2-5; D remains unclear. The DNA end is a closer match to TRBJ2-7, so the J assignment may be wrong. This CDR3 comprises 13 residues. Germline CDR1 reads MNHEY; CDR2 reads SMNVEV (reference sequence). Here the CDR3 DNA reads TGTGCCAGCAGTTTGAACAGATACTACGAGCAGTACTTC. Translated, it gives CASSLNRYYEQYF.

The chain is built from TRBV18 and TRBJ1-2; 8 bases agree with TRBD1. The V gene end was trimmed by 4 bases and the J gene end by 4 bases; junction bases not matched to a gene: 8. CDR1 and CDR2 (germline): KGHSH, LQKENI. This CDR3 has 15 residues. In nucleotides, the CDR3 is TGTGCCAGCTCACTCCGGACAGGGATCGGCTATGGCTACACCTTC. Protein sequence: CASSLRTGIGYGYTF.

The rearrangement joins TRBV28 to TRBJ1-5, with TRBD1 as a possible D gene (5 bases). The V gene lost 6 bases and the J gene lost 6 bases, with 12 bases spanning the gap. Germline assignment: CDR1 MDHEN and CDR2 SYDVKM. The CDR3 covers 13 residues. The DNA of the CDR3 is TGTGCCAGCAGCTTTGGGCAGGGTCAGCCCCAGCATTTT. Translating gives CASSFGQGQPQHF. Full variable domain (outside the CDR3, taken from reference TRBV28 and TRBJ1-5): DVKVTQSSRYLVKRTGEKVFLECVQDMDHENMFWYRQDPGLGLRLIYFSYDVKMKEKGDIPEGYSVSREKKERFSLILESASTNQTSMYLCASSFGQGQPQHFGDGTRLSIL.

V is TRBV7-2 and J is TRBJ1-5; D is undetermined. The germline CDR1 and CDR2 sequences are SGHTA and FQGNSA. V was pared by 2 bases and J by 4 bases, with 12 bases between. The CDR3 totals 15 residues. CDR3 in DNA: TGTGCCAGCAGCTTACCAGGTGGGGTTAATCAGCCCCAGCATTTT. Amino acid sequence: CASSLPGGVNQPQHF.

This clone came up once. The CDR3 DNA is TGTGCCAGCAGTGCCGCCGGGGGTTACTATGGCTACACCTTC. This codes for CASSAAGGYYGYTF. The V and J genes are TRBV27 and TRBJ1-2; perhaps TRBD1 as D (5 bases). V was clipped by 5 bases and J by 3 bases, with 13 bases between them. This CDR3 is 14 amino acids long. Germline loops: CDR1 MNHEY, CDR2 SMNVEV (reference sequence).

The chain combines TRBV10-3 with TRBJ2-3; D is tentatively TRBD1 or TRBD2 (5 bases each). Trimming took off 7 bases at V and 2 bases at J, with 10 bases between the two ends. Germline CDR1 reads ENHRY; CDR2 reads SYGVKD. The length of the CDR3 is 13 residues. The CDR3 here is CAITGTPTDTQYF. The CDR3 DNA is TGTGCCATCACAGGGACCCCCACAGATACGCAGTATTTT.

V and J are TRBV4-3 and TRBJ2-3; 8 bases align to TRBD2. The CDR3 extends over 16 amino acids. The germline gives CDR1 LGHNA, CDR2 YSLEER. Trimming cost V 3 bases and J 5 bases; bases outside gene matches: 10. CDR3 DNA sequence: TGCGCCAGCAGCCAGCTCGGCAGCGGGGGAGGAGATACGCAGTATTTT. Encoded protein: CASSQLGSGGGDTQYF.

The chain has TRBV30 and TRBJ1-2, with D unclear. The CDR3 runs 14 residues. The V gene's germline CDR1 is GTSNPN and CDR2 SVGIG (reference sequence). The V end lost 0 bases, the J end lost 2 bases, and 10 bases lay between the germline ends. CDR3 loop: CAWSVLNRNYGYTF. The DNA of the CDR3 is TGTGCCTGGAGTGTACTAAACAGAAACTATGGCTACACCTTC.

The chain links TRBV2 to TRBJ1-2; 10 bases match TRBD1. Per the germline V gene, CDR1 is SNHLY and CDR2 is FYNNEI. V dropped 5 bases and J dropped 8; count of bases not matched to a gene: 14. The CDR3 length is 16 residues. CDR3 in DNA: TGTGCCAGCAGTCCAGACAGGGGGCTCATCTCTGGAGGCTACACCTTC. Amino acid sequence: CASSPDRGLISGGYTF. Full variable domain (remainder filled in from reference TRBV2 and TRBJ1-2): EPEVTQTPSHQVTQMGQEVILRCVPISNHLYFYWYRQILGQKVEFLVSFYNNEISEKSEIFDDQFSVERPDGSNFTLKIRSTKLEDSAMYFCASSPDRGLISGGYTFGSGTRLTVV.

Written as DNA, the CDR3 is TGTGCCAGCAGCCTAGTCGCAGGGGACACCGGGGAGCTGTTTTTT. This codes for CASSLVAGDTGELFF. The rearrangement links TRBV5-5 to TRBJ2-2; D perhaps matches TRBD1 (6 bases). This CDR3 has 15 amino acids. Trimming took 4 bases from V and 3 from J, leaving 13 bases between them. Germline V CDR1 and CDR2: SGHKS, YYEKEE (reference sequence).

The CDR3 loop is CASSLETGIYGYTF. DNA of the CDR3: TGTGCCAGCAGCTTAGAAACAGGGATCTATGGCTACACCTTC. The rearrangement joins TRBV7-8 to TRBJ1-2; tentative D call: TRBD1 (6 bases). V was clipped by 1 base and J by 4 bases, with 10 bases between them. Germline-derived CDR1 and CDR2 are SGHVS and FQNEAQ. The CDR3 covers 14 residues.

The chain couples TRBV11-3 to TRBJ2-2, with D unresolved. V gave up 5 bases and J gave up 7 bases, with 11 bases separating them. The CDR3 loop spans 13 amino acids. Per germline, CDR1 SGHNT and CDR2 YENEEA. The CDR3 DNA reads as TGTGCCAGCAGCCCCCGATGGGGCGGGGAGCTGTTTTTT. It specifies CASSPRWGGELFF.

The V gene is TRBV15, the J gene TRBJ2-7; 9 nucleotides match TRBD1. Losses at the gene ends were 5 bases for V and 2 bases for J; bases not matched to a gene: 16. Germline V gene lookup returns CDR1 LNHNV and CDR2 YYDKDF (reference sequence). The CDR3 spans 18 residues. CDR3 nucleotides: TGTGCCACCAGCTCCCGTCCCGGGACAGGGCCAGAGCCCTACGAGCAGTACTTC. The encoded protein is CATSSRPGTGPEPYEQYF.

This chain uses TRBV5-1 with TRBJ1-2; D is perhaps TRBD1 (6 bases). V was clipped by 6 bases and J by 0 bases, with 12 bases between them. CDR3 size: 14 residues. Looked up from germline, CDR1 is SGHRS and CDR2 is YFSETQ. CDR3 protein: CASTTGAANYGYTF. CDR3 sequence (DNA): TGCGCCAGCACCACGGGGGCGGCTAACTATGGCTACACCTTC. Together with reference TRBV5-1 and TRBJ1-2, the CDR3 gives the full variable domain: KAGVTQTPRYLIKTRGQQVTLSCSPISGHRSVSWYQQTPGQGLQFLFEYFSETQRNKGNFPGRFSGRQFSNSRSEMNVSTLELGDSALYLCASTTGAANYGYTFGSGTRLTVV.

The J gene is TRBJ2-1, the V gene TRBV7-8; the match to TRBD2 covers 11 bases. This CDR3 is built from 19 residues. Unmatched junction bases numbered 9, after V lost 2 bases and J lost 0 bases. Looked up from germline, CDR1 is SGHVS and CDR2 is FQNEAQ. CDR3 bases: TGTGCCAGCAGCTTAAGGCCTAGCGGGGGGCCGAGCTCCTACAATGAGCAGTTCTTC. This gives the protein CASSLRPSGGPSSYNEQFF.

The chain links TRBV30 to TRBJ1-1; TRBD1 is a possible D gene (5 bases). This CDR3 spans 15 amino acids. CDR1 and CDR2 (germline): GTSNPN, SVGIG (reference sequence). Trimming stripped 5 bases from V and 1 base from J, with 17 bases between. As DNA, the CDR3 is TGTGCCTGGCACGCGGGGGGACGGCAGAACACTGAAGCTTTCTTT. Encoded protein: CAWHAGGRQNTEAFF.

The chain has TRBV9 and TRBJ1-6; TRBD1 aligns across 8 bases. The germline gives CDR1 SGDLS, CDR2 YYNGEE. The CDR3 is 14 residues long. V lost 4 bases to trimming and J lost 9 bases; unmatched junction nucleotides: 6. The CDR3 is CASSPQTGASPLHF. The CDR3 DNA reads TGTGCCAGCAGCCCCCAGACAGGGGCTTCACCCCTCCACTTT.

The CDR3 is CASSYFGGQETQYF. In nucleotides, the CDR3 is TGTGCCAGCAGTTACTTTGGGGGCCAAGAGACCCAGTACTTC. The chain couples TRBV6-5 to TRBJ2-5; TRBD1 or TRBD2 may be the D gene (5 bases each). Trimming took 1 base from V and 1 from J, leaving 7 bases between them. The germline CDR1 and CDR2 sequences are MNHEY and SVGAGI. The CDR3 runs 14 residues.